The 6 T cell receptor beta chains below were found in one sample sequenced in a study of blood T cell repertoires in COVID-19. Libraries were prepared by immunoSEQ multiplex PCR; TCRdb keeps only in-frame clonotypes and omits some of them. The table has around 200,000 clones, 65% to 85% seen once. Material for sequencing was peripheral blood. These receptors were collected from a woman of 80 years or more with acute or convalescent COVID-19.

The chain links TRBV6-5 to TRBJ1-2, with TRBD1 identical over 8 bases. Germline-derived CDR1 and CDR2 are MNHEY and SVGAGI. The CDR3 runs to 14 residues. V dropped 6 bases and J dropped 8; count of bases not matched to a gene: 11. CDR3 bases: TGTGCCAGCAGCCCACAGGGGGGAAAAGCCGGCTACACCTTC. Translating gives CASSPQGGKAGYTF.

The rearrangement joins TRBV21-1 to TRBJ1-2; no check of the table's D call, TRBD1, against the DNA was made. TRBV21-1 is classified as a pseudogene. There are 16 residues in the CDR3. The CDR3 nucleotides are TGTGCCAGCAGCACCCGCCCCCGGGACAGGGGGGTTGGCTACACCTTC. Encoded protein: CASSTRPRDRGVGYTF.

This clone was observed a few times. The V and J genes are TRBV5-4 and TRBJ1-2, with 7 bases aligning to TRBD1. Trimming removed 3 bases from V and 3 bases from J; junction bases left unmatched: 8. Germline-derived CDR1 and CDR2 are SGHNT and YYREEE (reference sequence). The CDR3 extends over 15 amino acids. The CDR3 spells CASSSKGGSDYGYTF. CDR3 DNA: TGTGCCAGCAGCTCTAAAGGGGGCTCAGACTATGGCTACACCTTC.

This chain joins TRBV7-9 and TRBJ2-5; 8 bases match TRBD2. This CDR3 is built from 15 residues. Trimming cost V 3 bases and J 1 base; bases outside gene matches: 4. Germline V gives CDR1 SEHNR, CDR2 FQNEAQ (reference sequence). This chain's CDR3 is CASSFGLAGQETQYF. The CDR3 DNA is TGTGCCAGCAGCTTCGGGCTAGCGGGCCAAGAGACCCAGTACTTC.

This clone was seen once. The CDR3 spells CASSLGTGTFYGYTF. CDR3 DNA sequence: TGCGCCAGCAGCTTAGGGACAGGGACTTTCTATGGCTACACCTTC. This chain uses TRBV5-1 with TRBJ1-2; 9 nucleotides match TRBD1. The germline V gene encodes CDR1 SGHRS and CDR2 YFSETQ. The CDR3 consists of 15 residues. V gave up 2 bases and J gave up 4 bases; unmatched junction bases: 6.

The chain is built from TRBV29-1 and TRBJ2-2; D is perhaps TRBD2 (6 bases). V lost 5 bases and J lost 1, with 14 bases in between. This CDR3 has 15 amino acids. Per the germline V gene, CDR1 is SQVTM and CDR2 is ANQGSEA. CDR3 loop: CSVSQSAGNTGELFF. CDR3 nucleotides: TGCAGCGTTTCCCAATCAGCGGGGAACACCGGGGAGCTGTTTTTT.